This T cell receptor (beta chain) comes out of a study of regulatory T cells in long-lasting Graves disease. Through Arm-PCR of CDR3 regions and iRepertoire HTBI primers, TCR beta libraries were built. TCRdb fed the multiplex PCR reads into MiXCR, producing one record per CDR3 protein. The table has roughly 500,000 distinct CDR3 sequences, roughly 13% seen once. This clonotype was seen at least ten times. J was trimmed by 2 bases and V by 4 bases; bases with no gene match: 4. The CDR3 is 14 residues long. Looked up from germline, CDR1 is MNHEY and CDR2 is SMNVEV (reference sequence). Documented time point: newly diagnosed GD, antithyroid drugs for less than 3 months. PBMC RNA was the source of the TCR library. A further study also used this sample, focusing on T cells in Graves' hyperthyroidism and ophthalmopathy.

The clonotype comes from a man under 40 with Graves disease. The V call is TRBV27, the J call TRBJ2-7; 8 bases fit TRBD2. The material was peripheral blood mononuclear cells (PBMCs), obtained at new diagnosis, from a patient treated with antithyroid drugs. CDR3 DNA sequence: TGTGCCAGCAGTTCCCGGACTAGCCCCTACGAGCAGTACTTC. This codes for CASSSRTSPYEQYF.